This TCR beta chain was captured by sequencing in a study of blood T cells in healthy people across ages. Points from the study as a whole: Reliance upon unsorted PBMCs precluded definitive naive versus antigen-experienced comparison.

The CDR3 loop spans 16 amino acids. CDR1 and CDR2 from the germline V gene are ENHRY and SYGVKD. Losses at the gene ends were 2 bases for V and 8 bases for J; bases not matched to a gene: 11. Next came a second PCR, run for about 7 to 12 cycles, which used a sample-barcoded 5' primer along with a J-beta primer mix. TCRdb re-analysed the 5' RACE reads in MiXCR, keeping a single row per CDR3 protein. This table holds 750,000 to 950,000 distinct CDR3 sequences, 25% to 30% found once. Ten milliliters of peripheral blood were drawn from each donor. With respect to this clonotype: Its antigen is unknown.

Separately, the same data were catalogued under a study of T cells of mothers and their children. From that report: It was through the M1S primer of the second PCR that sample barcodes and 2-4 random nucleotides were added. At a sensitivity of around 100 clones per million clonotypes, no persistent microchimeric T cell clones appeared.

This receptor was taken from a boy aged 5-17 years in good health. Sequences were obtained from blood. This sequence joins TRBV10-3 and TRBJ1-4, with 7 bases aligning to TRBD1. The CDR3 DNA sequence: TGTGCCATCAGTGAGCCGGGAAGGGGAGGGGGCGAAAAACTGTTTTTT. Translated: CAISEPGRGGGEKLFF.